Below, one T cell receptor beta chain is given with its context. Other DNA sequences from this sample encode an identical CDR3 as well. These data belong to a study of shared clonotypes between healthy human individuals. A CD45RA+ naive subset and a CD45RA-negative memory subset were split from CD4+ cells. CDR1 and CDR2 (germline): SGHKS, YYEKEE (reference sequence). CDR3 length equals 14 residues. Trimming stripped 2 bases from V and 0 bases from J, with 8 bases between. The assay was immunoSEQ multiplex PCR, and TCRdb's table has in-frame clones only and misses some. The sample yields 2 million to 2.5 million clones, almost 96% seen once.

The V gene is TRBV5-5, the J gene TRBJ1-1; the D gene is possibly TRBD1 (6 bases). Source material: naive CD4+ T cells sorted from blood. As to subset: CD45RA+ positively selected. This sequence originates from a man between 18 and 35 years old in good health. This CDR3 is CASSLQGMNTEAFF. CDR3 DNA: TGTGCCAGCAGCTTACAGGGAATGAACACTGAAGCTTTCTTT.